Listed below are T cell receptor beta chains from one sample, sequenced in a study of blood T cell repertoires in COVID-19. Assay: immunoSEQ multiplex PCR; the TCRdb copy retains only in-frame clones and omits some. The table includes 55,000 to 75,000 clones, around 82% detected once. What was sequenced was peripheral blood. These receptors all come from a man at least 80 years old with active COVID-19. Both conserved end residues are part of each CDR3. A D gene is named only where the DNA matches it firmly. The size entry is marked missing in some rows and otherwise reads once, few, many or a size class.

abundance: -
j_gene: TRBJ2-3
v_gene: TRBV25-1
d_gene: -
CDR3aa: CASSAQGTDTQYF
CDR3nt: TGTGCCAGCAGTGCGCAGGGGACAGATACGCAGTATTTT

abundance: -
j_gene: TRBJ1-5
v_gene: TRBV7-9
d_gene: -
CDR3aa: CASSSTGGNQPQHF
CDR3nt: TGTGCCAGCAGTTCAACAGGAGGCAATCAGCCCCAGCATTTT

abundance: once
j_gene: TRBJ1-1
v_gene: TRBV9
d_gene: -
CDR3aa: CASSSTGSGPIVSFF
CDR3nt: TGTGCCAGCAGCTCTACAGGGTCGGGGCCCATAGTGTCTTTCTTT

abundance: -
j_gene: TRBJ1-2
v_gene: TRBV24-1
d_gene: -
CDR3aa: CATSDLQWAGAGGYTF
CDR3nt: TGTGCCACCAGTGATTTGCAGTGGGCAGGGGCCGGTGGCTACACCTTC

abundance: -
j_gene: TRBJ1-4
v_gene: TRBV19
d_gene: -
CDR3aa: CASSIPGSNEKLFF
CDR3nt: TGTGCCAGTAGTATTCCCGGGTCTAATGAAAAACTGTTTTTT

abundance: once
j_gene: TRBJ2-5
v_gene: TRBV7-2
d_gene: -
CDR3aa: CASSSNRPSQETQYF
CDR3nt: TGTGCCAGCAGCTCCAACAGGCCCTCCCAAGAGACCCAGTACTTC

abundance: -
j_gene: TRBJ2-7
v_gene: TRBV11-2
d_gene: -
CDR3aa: CASSPTGTIYEQYF
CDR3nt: TGTGCCAGCAGCCCCACCGGGACAATCTACGAGCAGTACTTC

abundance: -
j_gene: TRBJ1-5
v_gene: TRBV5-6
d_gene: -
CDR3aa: CASSLSGMRQPQHF
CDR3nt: TGTGCCAGCAGCTTGTCGGGGATGAGGCAGCCCCAGCATTTT

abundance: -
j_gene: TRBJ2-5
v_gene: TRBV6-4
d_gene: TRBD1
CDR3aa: CASSATSGTGMETQYF
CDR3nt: TGTGCCAGCAGTGCCACCTCCGGGACAGGGATGGAGACCCAGTACTTC

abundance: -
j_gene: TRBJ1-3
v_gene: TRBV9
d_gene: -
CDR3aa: CASSVPDISGNTIYF
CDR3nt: TGTGCCAGCAGCGTACCAGACATCTCTGGAAACACCATATATTTT

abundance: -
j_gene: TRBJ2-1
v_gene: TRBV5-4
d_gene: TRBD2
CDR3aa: CASSPGLAGADHEQFF
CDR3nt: TGTGCCAGCAGCCCAGGACTAGCGGGAGCCGATCATGAGCAGTTCTTC

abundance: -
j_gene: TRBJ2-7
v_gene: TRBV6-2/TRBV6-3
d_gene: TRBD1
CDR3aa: CASSRTGTYEQYF
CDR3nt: TGTGCCAGCAGTCGGACAGGGACCTACGAGCAGTACTTC

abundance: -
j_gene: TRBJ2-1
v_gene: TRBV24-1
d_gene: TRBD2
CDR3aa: CATSDLGTSGRNANEQFF
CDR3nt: TGTGCCACCAGTGATTTGGGGACTAGCGGGAGGAATGCCAATGAGCAGTTCTTC

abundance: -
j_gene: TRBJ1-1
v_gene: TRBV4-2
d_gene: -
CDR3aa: CASSQDSPEAFF
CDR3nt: TGTGCCAGCAGCCAAGACAGTCCTGAAGCTTTCTTT

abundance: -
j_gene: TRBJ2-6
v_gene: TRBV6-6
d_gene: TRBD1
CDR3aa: CASSRGQGFSGANVLTF
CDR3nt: TGTGCCAGCAGTCGGGGACAGGGTTTCTCTGGGGCCAACGTCCTGACTTTC

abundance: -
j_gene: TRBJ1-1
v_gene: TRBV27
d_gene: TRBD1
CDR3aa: CASSLSGGTFANTEAFF
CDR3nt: TGTGCCAGCAGTTTGTCAGGGGGAACGTTTGCGAATACTGAAGCTTTCTTT

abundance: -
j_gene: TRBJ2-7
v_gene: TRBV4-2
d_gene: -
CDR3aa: CASSQDLQYYEQYF
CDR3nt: TGTGCCAGCAGCCAAGATCTACAGTACTACGAGCAGTACTTC

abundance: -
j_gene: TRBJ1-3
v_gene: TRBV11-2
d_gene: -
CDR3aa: CASSVLGGGNTIYF
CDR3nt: TGTGCCAGCAGCGTTTTAGGAGGAGGAAACACCATATATTTT

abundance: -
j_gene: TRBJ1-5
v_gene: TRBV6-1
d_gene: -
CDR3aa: CASSGSRTGLQPQHF
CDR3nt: TGTGCCAGCAGCGGATCAAGGACGGGACTTCAGCCCCAGCATTTT

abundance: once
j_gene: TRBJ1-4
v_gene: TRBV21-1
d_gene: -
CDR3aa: CASSHPRGRGSVATTNEKLFF
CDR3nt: TGTGCCAGCAGCCACCCACGGGGTAGGGGGAGTGTGGCGACAACTAATGAAAAACTGTTTTTT

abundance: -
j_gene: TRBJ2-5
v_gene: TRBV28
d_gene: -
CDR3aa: CASGQGGLGQETQYF
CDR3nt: TGTGCCAGCGGCCAGGGGGGATTGGGGCAAGAGACCCAGTACTTC

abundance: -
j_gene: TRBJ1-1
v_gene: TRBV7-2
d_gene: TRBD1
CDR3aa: CASSADRANTEAFF
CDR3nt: TGTGCCAGCAGCGCGGACAGGGCGAACACTGAAGCTTTCTTT

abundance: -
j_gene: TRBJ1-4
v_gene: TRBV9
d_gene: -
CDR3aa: CASSVDLGSEKLFF
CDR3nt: TGTGCCAGCAGCGTAGATTTGGGGAGTGAAAAACTGTTTTTT

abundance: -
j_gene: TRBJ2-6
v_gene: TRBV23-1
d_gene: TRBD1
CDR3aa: CASSKKIGTGLLSGANVLTF
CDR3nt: TGCGCCAGCAGTAAAAAGATCGGGACAGGGTTGCTGTCTGGGGCCAACGTCCTGACTTTC

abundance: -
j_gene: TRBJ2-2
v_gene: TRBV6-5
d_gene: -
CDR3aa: CASRWAPNTGELFF
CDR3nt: TGTGCCAGCAGATGGGCCCCAAACACCGGGGAGCTGTTTTTT

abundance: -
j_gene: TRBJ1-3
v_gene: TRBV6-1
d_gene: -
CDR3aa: CASSDRPGTSSPSGNTIYF
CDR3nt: TGTGCCAGCAGTGATCGACCCGGGACATCCAGCCCAAGTGGAAACACCATATATTTT

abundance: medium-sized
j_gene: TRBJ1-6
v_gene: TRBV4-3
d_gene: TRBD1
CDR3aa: CASSQETGDNSPLHF
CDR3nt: TGCGCCAGCAGCCAAGAGACAGGGGATAATTCACCCCTCCACTTT

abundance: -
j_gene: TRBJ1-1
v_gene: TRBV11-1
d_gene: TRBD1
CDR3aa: CASSYQGALVNTEAFF
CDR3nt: TGTGCCAGCAGCTATCAGGGGGCTCTTGTGAACACTGAAGCTTTCTTT

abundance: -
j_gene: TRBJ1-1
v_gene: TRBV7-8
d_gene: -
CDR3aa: CASSLAVTVSTEAFF
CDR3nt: TGTGCCAGCAGCTTAGCGGTGACAGTGAGCACTGAAGCTTTCTTT

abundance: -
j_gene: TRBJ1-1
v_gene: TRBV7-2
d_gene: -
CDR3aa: CASSLYGRNTEAFF
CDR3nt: TGTGCCAGCAGCTTATATGGCCGAAACACTGAAGCTTTCTTT

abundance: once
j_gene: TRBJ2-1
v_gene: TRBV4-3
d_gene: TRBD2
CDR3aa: CASSRSGSSYNEQFF
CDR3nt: TGCGCCAGCAGTCGAAGCGGGAGCTCCTACAATGAGCAGTTCTTC

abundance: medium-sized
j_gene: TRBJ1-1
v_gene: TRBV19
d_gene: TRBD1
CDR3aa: CASRLQGMNTEAFF
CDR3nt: TGTGCCAGTAGGTTACAGGGGATGAACACTGAAGCTTTCTTT

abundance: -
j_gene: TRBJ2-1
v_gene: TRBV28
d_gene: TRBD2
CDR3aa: CASSLAGLGGFNEQFF
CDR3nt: TGTGCCAGCAGTTTAGCGGGACTAGGGGGTTTCAATGAGCAGTTCTTC

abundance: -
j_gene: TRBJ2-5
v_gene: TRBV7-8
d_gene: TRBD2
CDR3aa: CASSLRLAFGTYQETQYF
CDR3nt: TGTGCCAGCAGCTTACGACTAGCGTTCGGAACCTACCAAGAGACCCAGTACTTC

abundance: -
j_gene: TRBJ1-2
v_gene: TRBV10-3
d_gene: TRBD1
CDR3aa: CAIRGGTGSNYGYTF
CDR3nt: TGTGCCATCAGGGGTGGGACAGGTAGCAACTATGGCTACACCTTC

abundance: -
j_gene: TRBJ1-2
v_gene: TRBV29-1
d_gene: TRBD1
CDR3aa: CSVAGEGQVNYGYTF
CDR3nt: TGCAGCGTCGCCGGTGAGGGACAGGTTAACTATGGCTACACCTTC

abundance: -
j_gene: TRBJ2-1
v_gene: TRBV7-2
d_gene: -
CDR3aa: CASSPGIVPYNEQFF
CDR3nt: TGTGCCAGCAGCCCAGGGATCGTCCCCTACAATGAGCAGTTCTTC

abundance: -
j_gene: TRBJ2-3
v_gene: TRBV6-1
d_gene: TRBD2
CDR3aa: CASSEGIAGGDTDTQYF
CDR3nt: TGTGCCAGCAGTGAAGGAATAGCGGGGGGAGATACAGATACGCAGTATTTT

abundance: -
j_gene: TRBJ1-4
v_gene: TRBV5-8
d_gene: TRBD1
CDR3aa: CASSQGQGFEKLFF
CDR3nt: TGTGCCAGCAGTCAAGGACAGGGGTTCGAGAAACTGTTTTTT

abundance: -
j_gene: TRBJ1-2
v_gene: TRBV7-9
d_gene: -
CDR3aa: CASSLEPGPYGYTF
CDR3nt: TGTGCCAGCAGCTTAGAGCCAGGCCCCTATGGCTACACCTTC

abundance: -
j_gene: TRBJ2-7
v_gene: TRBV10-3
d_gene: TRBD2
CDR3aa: CAISGTSALSYEQYF
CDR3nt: TGTGCCATCAGTGGTACTAGCGCCCTCTCCTACGAGCAGTACTTC

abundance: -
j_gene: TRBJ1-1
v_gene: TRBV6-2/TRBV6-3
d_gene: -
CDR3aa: CASSYTGQSVNTEAFF
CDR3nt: TGTGCCAGCAGTTACACCGGACAGTCGGTGAACACTGAAGCTTTCTTT

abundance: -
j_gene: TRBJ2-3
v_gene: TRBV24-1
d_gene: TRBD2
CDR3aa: CATSESGLAGLWGTDTQYF
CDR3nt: TGTGCCACCAGTGAATCGGGACTAGCGGGTCTATGGGGCACAGATACGCAGTATTTT

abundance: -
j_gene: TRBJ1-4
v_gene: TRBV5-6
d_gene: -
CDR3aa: CASNLASIFSTNEKLFF
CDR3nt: TGTGCCAGCAACTTGGCGAGTATATTTTCTACTAATGAAAAACTGTTTTTT

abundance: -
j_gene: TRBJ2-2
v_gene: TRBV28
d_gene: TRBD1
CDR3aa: CASSFYTGGFGELFF
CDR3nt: TGTGCCAGCAGTTTTTATACAGGGGGCTTCGGGGAGCTGTTTTTT

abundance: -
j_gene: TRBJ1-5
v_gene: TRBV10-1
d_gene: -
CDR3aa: CASRDRGSNQPQHF
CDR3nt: TGCGCCAGCAGAGATAGGGGTAGCAATCAGCCCCAGCATTTT

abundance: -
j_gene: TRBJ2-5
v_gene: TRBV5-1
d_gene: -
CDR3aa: CASSFPGQETQYF
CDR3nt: TGCGCCAGCAGCTTCCCAGGGCAAGAGACCCAGTACTTC

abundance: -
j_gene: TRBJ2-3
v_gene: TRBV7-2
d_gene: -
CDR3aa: CASRDMADTQYF
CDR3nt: TGTGCCAGCAGAGACATGGCAGATACGCAGTATTTT

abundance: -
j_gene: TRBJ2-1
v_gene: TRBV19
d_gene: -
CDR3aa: CASKSRGDNEQFF
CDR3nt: TGTGCCAGTAAGAGTAGGGGTGATAATGAGCAGTTCTTC

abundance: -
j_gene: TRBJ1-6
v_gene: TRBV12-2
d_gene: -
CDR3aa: CASRLAPRGGERCRSYNSPLHF
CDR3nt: TGTGCAAGTCGCTTAGCGCCCCGAGGGGGGGAAAGGTGTCGCTCCTATAATTCACCCCTCCACTTT